A selection of T cell receptor beta chains follows, all from one sample in a study of monozygotic twins with inflammatory bowel disease. Following a re-call of the 5' RACE reads, TCRdb has one entry per CDR3 protein and lacks DNA. In all, the sample yields 150,000 or so distinct CDR3 sequences. Sequenced input: blood. These receptor sequences come from a human donor with ulcerative colitis or Crohn's disease, or a healthy co-twin of an affected twin (not recorded which). Each CDR3 is given with its conserved first and last residue.

j_call,v_call,cdr3_aa
TRBJ2-2,TRBV12-3/TRBV12-4,CASSLVPRGQDRTGELFF
TRBJ2-1,TRBV3-1,CASSQFPPSGSSNEQFF
TRBJ1-5,TRBV6-1,CASTGGFGNQPQHF
TRBJ1-2,TRBV20-1,CSATRTGGIYGYTF
TRBJ1-2,TRBV14,CASSQNRGIGYTF
TRBJ2-1,TRBV5-1,CACSPGQGTYNEQFF
TRBJ1-2,TRBV10-3,CAISDTGTENYGYTF
TRBJ1-2,TRBV12-3/TRBV12-4,CASSPTGFLYGYTF
TRBJ2-1,TRBV7-9,CASRGGAGNEQFF
TRBJ1-1,TRBV3-1,CASSPFPGQGPMNTEAFF
TRBJ2-3,TRBV12-3/TRBV12-4,CASSGTGSRDTQYF
TRBJ2-7,TRBV27,CASRRTGSYEQYF
TRBJ2-3,TRBV5-1,CASSPRRRRQTTDTQYF
TRBJ2-3,TRBV20-1,CSARGPRREGGADTQYF
TRBJ2-3,TRBV9,CASSKRGGPASTDTQYF
TRBJ2-2,TRBV7-9,CASSTYSGSVNTGELFF
TRBJ2-1,TRBV11-2,CASSLAASAEQFF
TRBJ2-7,TRBV3-1,CASSPRAGGPYEQYF
TRBJ2-1,TRBV4-1,CASSQVVGRAFF
TRBJ2-2,TRBV28,CASLGGGAGTGELFF
TRBJ2-7,TRBV5-1,CASSSRPVSSSYEQYF
TRBJ1-4,TRBV20-1,CNARVIEEKLFF
TRBJ1-4,TRBV28,CASRMGGRDEKLFF
TRBJ2-1,TRBV12-3/TRBV12-4,CASRASDNEQFF
TRBJ2-3,TRBV12-3/TRBV12-4,CASRGGRLAGGLTDTQYF
TRBJ1-5,TRBV10-3,CAISESGGNQPQHF
TRBJ2-4,TRBV25-1,CASSRGGQNIQYF
TRBJ1-5,TRBV6-6,CASSVANNQPQHF